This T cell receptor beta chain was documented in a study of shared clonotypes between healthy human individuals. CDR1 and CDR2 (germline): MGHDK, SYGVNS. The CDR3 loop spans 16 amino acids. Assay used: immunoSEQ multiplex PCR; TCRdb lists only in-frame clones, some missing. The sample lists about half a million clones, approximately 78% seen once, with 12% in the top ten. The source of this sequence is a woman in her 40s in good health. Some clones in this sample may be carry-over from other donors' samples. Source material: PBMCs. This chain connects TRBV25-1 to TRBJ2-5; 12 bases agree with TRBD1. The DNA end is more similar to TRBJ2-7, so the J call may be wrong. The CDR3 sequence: CASSGGTGGFSYEQYF. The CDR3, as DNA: TGTGCCAGCAGTGGAGGGACAGGGGGCTTCTCCTACGAGCAGTACTTC.